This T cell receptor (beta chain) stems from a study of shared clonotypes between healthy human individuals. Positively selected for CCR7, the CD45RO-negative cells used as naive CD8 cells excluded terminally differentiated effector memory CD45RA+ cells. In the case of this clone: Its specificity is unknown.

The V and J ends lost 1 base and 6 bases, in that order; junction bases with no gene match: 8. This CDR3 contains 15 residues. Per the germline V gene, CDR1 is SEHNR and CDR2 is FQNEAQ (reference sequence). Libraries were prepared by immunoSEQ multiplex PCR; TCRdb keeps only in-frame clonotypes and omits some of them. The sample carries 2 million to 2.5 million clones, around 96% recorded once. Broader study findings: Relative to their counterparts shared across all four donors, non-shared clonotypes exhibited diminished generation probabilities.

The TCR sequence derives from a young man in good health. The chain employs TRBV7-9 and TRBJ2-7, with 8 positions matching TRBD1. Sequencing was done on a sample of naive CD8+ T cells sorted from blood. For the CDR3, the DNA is TGTGCCAGCAGCTTAGAGTCCAGGGGGCTTCCCGAGCAGTACTTC. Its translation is CASSLESRGLPEQYF.